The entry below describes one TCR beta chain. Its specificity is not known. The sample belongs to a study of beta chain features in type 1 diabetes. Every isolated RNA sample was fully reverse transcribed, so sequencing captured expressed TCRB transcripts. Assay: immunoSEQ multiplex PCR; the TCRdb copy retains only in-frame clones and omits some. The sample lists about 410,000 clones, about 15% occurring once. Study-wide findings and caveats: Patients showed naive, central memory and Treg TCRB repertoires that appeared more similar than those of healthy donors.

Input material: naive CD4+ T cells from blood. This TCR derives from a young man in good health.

CDR3 bases: TGTGCCAGCAGGAGAAGTCTCGCGGACATTCAGTACTTC. It is translated as CASRRSLADIQYF. The chain joins TRBV6-1 to TRBJ2-4; D ambiguous. Germline loops: CDR1 MNHNS, CDR2 SASEGT. The V end was cut by 6 bases, the J end by 8 bases, with 14 bases between. The CDR3 extends over 13 amino acids.